This TCR beta chain was found in a study of cytomegalovirus exposure and HLA in healthy donors. The wider study: Ancestry clustering placed more than 65% of several hundred genotyped donors in the Caucasian-associated cluster. Study observations and caveats: V- and J-gene trimming in TCR beta was tied to a missense DCLRE1C variant by an analysis performed later. Available immune exposure information was restricted to CMV serostatus only.

The primer mix had 60 Vbeta and 13 Jbeta primers. How the authors handled the data: In a later analysis, 8.5 million to 14 million of 65 million to 80 million unique beta chains occurred in at least two donors. Some clones are missing from TCRdb's copy, which holds only in-frame ones; the method was immunoSEQ multiplex PCR. V and J calls plus clone size are reproduced from that table; the DNA served to infer D and trimming. This sample carries under 150,000 clones, approximately 78% of them seen once, and the ten largest clones take 5% to 7.5%. This clone was seen just once. Antigen unknown. This CDR3 is 14 amino acids long. Germline-derived CDR1 and CDR2 are MGHRA and YSYEKL. V lost 0 bases to trimming and J lost 4 bases, with 9 bases between them.

V and J are TRBV4-1 and TRBJ1-1; D is unclear. The TCR was taken from a woman between 40 and 55 years old in good health and CMV-seropositive. Sequences were obtained from PBMCs. As DNA, the CDR3 is TGCGCCAGCAGCCAAGATCTTGGTAGCACTGAAGCTTTCTTT. Translated, it gives CASSQDLGSTEAFF.